The source of this T cell receptor beta chain is a study of blood T cell repertoires in COVID-19. At the level of the study: In each case, the material was cDNA or gDNA derived from T cells, B-cell-depleted T cells, or PBMCs.

The V gene's germline CDR1 is SGHNT and CDR2 YYREEE (reference sequence). This CDR3 comprises 10 residues. The assay was immunoSEQ multiplex PCR, and TCRdb's table has in-frame clones only and misses some. The sample comprises 250,000 to 350,000 clones, roughly 83% of which are singletons, and over 1.3% rests with the top ten. The chain combines TRBV5-4 with TRBJ2-7, with TRBD2 as a possible D gene (5 bases). The receptor comes from a human donor with COVID-19, enrolled during active disease. The donor label of this sample is uncertain. Sequencing was performed on peripheral blood. The CDR3 is CEAESYEQYF. The CDR3 coding sequence is TGTGAAGCGGAATCCTACGAGCAGTACTTC. Supplemented by reference TRBV5-4 and TRBJ2-7, the full variable domain reads ETGVTQSPTHLIKTRGQQVTLRCSSQSGHNTVSWYQQALGQGPQFIFQYYREEENGRGNFPPRFSGLQFPNYSSELNVNALELDDSALYLCEAESYEQYFGPGTRLTVT.